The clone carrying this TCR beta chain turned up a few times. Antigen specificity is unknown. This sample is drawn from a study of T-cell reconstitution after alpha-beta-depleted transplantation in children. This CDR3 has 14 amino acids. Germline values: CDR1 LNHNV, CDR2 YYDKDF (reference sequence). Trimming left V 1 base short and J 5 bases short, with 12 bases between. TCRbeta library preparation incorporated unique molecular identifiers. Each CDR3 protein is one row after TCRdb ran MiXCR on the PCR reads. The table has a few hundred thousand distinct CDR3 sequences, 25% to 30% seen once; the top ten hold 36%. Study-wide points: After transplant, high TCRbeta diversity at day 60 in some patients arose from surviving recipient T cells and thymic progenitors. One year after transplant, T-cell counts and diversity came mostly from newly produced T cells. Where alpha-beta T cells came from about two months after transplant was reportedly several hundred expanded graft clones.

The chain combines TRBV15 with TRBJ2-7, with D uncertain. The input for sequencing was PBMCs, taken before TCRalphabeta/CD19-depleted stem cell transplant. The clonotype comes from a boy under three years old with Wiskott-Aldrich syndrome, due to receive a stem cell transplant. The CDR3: CATSRVSSTDEQYF. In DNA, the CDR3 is TGTGCCACCAGCAGAGTATCATCCACGGACGAGCAGTACTTC.